This T cell receptor (beta chain) emerged from a study of CD8+ T cells in alopecia areata. Study-wide context: Treated patients received oral tofacitinib, 5 to 10 mg twice daily. General study points: With tofacitinib ongoing, many expanded lesional clones persisted in both scalp and blood. Lesional tissue from the scalp (especially in alopecia totalis/universalis) showed higher clonality than normal scalp.

cDNA serving as the sequencing template came from extracted, reverse transcribed RNA. TCRdb's table, derived via immunoSEQ multiplex PCR, lists solely in-frame clones and lacks some. The data contain some 220,000 clones, around 57% of them singletons. A word on this clone: The antigen is undetermined.

The V gene lost 4 bases and the J gene lost 2 bases, with 10 bases spanning the gap. The germline gives CDR1 SQVTM, CDR2 ANQGSEA. The CDR3 runs 13 residues. The treatment here: oral pan-JAK inhibitor, 5-10 mg twice daily. PBMCs provided sorted CD4+ and CD8+ T cells. The TCR sequence derives from a human donor with alopecia areata. V gene TRBV29-1 combines with J gene TRBJ2-3; the D is unclear. The sequencing used CD4+ T cells sorted from blood, collected at week 4, from a patient treated with tofacitinib. The DNA for the CDR3 is TGCAGCGTTGGTCGAGCTCTCACAGATACGCAGTATTTT. The encoded protein is CSVGRALTDTQYF.